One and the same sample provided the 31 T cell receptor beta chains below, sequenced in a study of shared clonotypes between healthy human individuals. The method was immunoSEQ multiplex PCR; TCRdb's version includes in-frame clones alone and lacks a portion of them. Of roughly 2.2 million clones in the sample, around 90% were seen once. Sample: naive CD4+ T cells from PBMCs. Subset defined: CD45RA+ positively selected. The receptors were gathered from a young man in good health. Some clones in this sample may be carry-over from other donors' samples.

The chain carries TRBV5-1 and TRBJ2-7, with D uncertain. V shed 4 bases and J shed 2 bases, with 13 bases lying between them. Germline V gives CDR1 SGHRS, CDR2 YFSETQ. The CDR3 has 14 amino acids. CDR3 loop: CASSVLTKTYEQYF. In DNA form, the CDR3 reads TGCGCCAGCAGCGTATTGACGAAAACCTACGAGCAGTACTTC. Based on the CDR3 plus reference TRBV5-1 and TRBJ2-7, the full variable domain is KAGVTQTPRYLIKTRGQQVTLSCSPISGHRSVSWYQQTPGQGLQFLFEYFSETQRNKGNFPGRFSGRQFSNSRSEMNVSTLELGDSALYLCASSVLTKTYEQYFGPGTRLTVT.

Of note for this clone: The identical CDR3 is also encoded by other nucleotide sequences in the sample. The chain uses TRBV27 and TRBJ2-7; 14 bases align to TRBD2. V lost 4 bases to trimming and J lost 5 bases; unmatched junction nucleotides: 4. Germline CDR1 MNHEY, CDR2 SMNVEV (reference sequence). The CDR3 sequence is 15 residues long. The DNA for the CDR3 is TGTGCCAGCAGTTCGGGACTAGCGGGAGTCCACGAGCAGTACTTC. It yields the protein CASSSGLAGVHEQYF.

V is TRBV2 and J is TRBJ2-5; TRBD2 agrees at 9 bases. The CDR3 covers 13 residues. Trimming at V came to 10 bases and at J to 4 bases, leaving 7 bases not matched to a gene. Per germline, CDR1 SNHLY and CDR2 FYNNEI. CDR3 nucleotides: TGTGCCATCAGCGGGAGGAGGCGAGAGACCCAGTACTTC. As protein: CAISGRRRETQYF.

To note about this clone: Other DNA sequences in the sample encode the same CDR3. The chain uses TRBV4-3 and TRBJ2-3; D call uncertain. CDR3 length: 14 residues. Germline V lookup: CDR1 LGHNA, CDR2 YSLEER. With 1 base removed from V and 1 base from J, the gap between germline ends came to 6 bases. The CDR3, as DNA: TGCGCCAGCAGCCAAGTCCGCGGCACAGATACGCAGTATTTT. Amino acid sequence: CASSQVRGTDTQYF.

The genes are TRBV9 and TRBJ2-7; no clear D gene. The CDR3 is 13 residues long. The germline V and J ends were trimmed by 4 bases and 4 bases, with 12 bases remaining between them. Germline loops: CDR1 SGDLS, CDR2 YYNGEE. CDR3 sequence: CASSPLDQYEQYF. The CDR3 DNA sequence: TGTGCCAGCAGCCCGTTAGATCAGTACGAGCAGTACTTC.

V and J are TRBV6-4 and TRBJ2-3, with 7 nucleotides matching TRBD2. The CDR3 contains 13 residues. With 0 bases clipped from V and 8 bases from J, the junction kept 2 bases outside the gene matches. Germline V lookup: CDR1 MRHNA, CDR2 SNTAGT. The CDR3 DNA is TGTGCCAGCAGTGACTCGGCGGGAGTTACGCAGTATTTT. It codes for CASSDSAGVTQYF.

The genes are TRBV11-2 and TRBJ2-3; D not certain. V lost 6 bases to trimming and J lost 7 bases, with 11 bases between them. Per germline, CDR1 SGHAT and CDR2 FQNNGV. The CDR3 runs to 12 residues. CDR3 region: CASSLTTNTQYF. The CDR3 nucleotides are TGTGCCAGCAGTCTTACGACGAATACGCAGTATTTT.

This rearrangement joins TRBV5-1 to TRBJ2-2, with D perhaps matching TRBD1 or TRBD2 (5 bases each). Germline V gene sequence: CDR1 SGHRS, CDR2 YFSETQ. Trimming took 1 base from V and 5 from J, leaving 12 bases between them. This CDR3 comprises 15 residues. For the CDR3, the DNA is TGCGCCAGCAGCTTGAGAGGGGTCGGGACCGGGGAGCTGTTTTTT. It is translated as CASSLRGVGTGELFF.

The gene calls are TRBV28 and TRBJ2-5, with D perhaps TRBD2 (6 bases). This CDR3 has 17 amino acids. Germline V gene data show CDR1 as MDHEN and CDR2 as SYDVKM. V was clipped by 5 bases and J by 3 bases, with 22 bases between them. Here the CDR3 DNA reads TGTGCCAGCAGTCACTGGGGCAGACTAGTTTTAGAAGAGACCCAGTACTTC. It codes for CASSHWGRLVLEETQYF. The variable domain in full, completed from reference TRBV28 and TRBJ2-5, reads DVKVTQSSRYLVKRTGEKVFLECVQDMDHENMFWYRQDPGLGLRLIYFSYDVKMKEKGDIPEGYSVSREKKERFSLILESASTNQTSMYLCASSHWGRLVLEETQYFGPGTRLLVL.

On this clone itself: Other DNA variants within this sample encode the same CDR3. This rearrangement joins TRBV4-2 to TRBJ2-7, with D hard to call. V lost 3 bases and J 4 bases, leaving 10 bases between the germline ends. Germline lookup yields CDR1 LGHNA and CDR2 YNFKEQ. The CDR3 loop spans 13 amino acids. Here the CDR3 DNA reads TGTGCCAGCAGCCAGGTAGGAACATACGAGCAGTACTTC. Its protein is CASSQVGTYEQYF.

The DNA for the CDR3 is TGTGCCAGCAGTTACGGACGGGCGAATGAGCAGTTCTTC. Translating gives CASSYGRANEQFF. The chain is built from TRBV6-6 and TRBJ2-1; D uncertain. The length of the CDR3 is 13 residues. Germline CDR1 MNHNY, CDR2 SVGAGI (reference sequence). V was clipped by 2 bases and J by 7 bases, with 9 bases between them.

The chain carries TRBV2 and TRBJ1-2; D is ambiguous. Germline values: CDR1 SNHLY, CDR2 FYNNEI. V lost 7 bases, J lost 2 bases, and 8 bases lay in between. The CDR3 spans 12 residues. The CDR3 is CASTTENYGYTF. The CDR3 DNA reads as TGTGCCAGCACGACGGAGAACTATGGCTACACCTTC.

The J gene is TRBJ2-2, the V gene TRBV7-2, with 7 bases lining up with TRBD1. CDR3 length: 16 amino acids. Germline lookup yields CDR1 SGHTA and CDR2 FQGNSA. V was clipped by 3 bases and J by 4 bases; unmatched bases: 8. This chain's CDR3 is CASSLVGQRITGELFF. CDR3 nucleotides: TGTGCCAGCAGCTTGGTGGGACAGAGAATCACCGGGGAGCTGTTTTTT.

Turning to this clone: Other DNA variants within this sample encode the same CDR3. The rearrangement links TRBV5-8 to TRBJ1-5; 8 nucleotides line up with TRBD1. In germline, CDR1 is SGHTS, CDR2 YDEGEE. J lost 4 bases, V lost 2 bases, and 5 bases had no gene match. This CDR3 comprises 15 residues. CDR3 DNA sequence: TGTGCCAGCAGCTTAGGGACAGGTGGAAATCAGCCCCAGCATTTT. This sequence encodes CASSLGTGGNQPQHF.

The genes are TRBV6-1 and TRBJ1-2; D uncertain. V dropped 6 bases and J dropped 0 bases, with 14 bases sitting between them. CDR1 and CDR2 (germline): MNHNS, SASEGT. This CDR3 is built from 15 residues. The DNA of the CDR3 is TGTGCCAGCAGAGACCAGGCAGGCACTAACTATGGCTACACCTTC. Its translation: CASRDQAGTNYGYTF.

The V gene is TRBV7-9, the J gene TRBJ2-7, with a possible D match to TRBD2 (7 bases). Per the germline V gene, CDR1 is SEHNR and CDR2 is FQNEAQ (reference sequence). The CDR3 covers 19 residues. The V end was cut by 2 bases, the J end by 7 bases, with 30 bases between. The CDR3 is CASSLLGGRFRGDSFEQYF. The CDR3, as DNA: TGTGCCAGCAGCTTACTCGGGGGGCGTTTCAGGGGCGATTCTTTTGAGCAGTACTTC.

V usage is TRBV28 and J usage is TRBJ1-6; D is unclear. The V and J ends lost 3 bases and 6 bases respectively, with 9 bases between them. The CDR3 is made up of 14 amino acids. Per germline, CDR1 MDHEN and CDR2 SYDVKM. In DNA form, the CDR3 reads TGTGCCAGCAGTTTCCCCTTACTTAATTCACCCCTCCACTTT. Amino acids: CASSFPLLNSPLHF.

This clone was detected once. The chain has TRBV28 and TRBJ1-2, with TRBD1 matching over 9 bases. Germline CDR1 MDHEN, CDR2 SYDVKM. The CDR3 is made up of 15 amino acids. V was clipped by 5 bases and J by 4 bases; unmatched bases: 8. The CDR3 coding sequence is TGTGCCAGCAGTCCCACGGACAGGGGAAGCTATGGCTACACCTTC. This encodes CASSPTDRGSYGYTF.

The CDR3, as DNA: TGTGCCAGCAGCTTAACTCCTAGCGGGAACTCCCCCAGGTACAATGAGCAGTTCTTC. Amino acids: CASSLTPSGNSPRYNEQFF. The chain uses TRBV7-3 and TRBJ2-1; TRBD2 matches at 9 bases. CDR1 is SGHTA, CDR2 FQGTGA, per germline. The CDR3 is 19 residues long. Trimming took 0 bases from V and 4 from J; bases not matched to a gene: 13.

The DNA of the CDR3 is TGTGCCAGCATGCCCAGGGGCTATGGCTACACCTTC. Translating gives CASMPRGYGYTF. The chain recombines TRBV28 with TRBJ1-2; maybe TRBD1 (6 bases). The ends were cut back, 7 bases at V and 4 bases at J, with 10 bases in the middle. Looked up from germline, CDR1 is MDHEN and CDR2 is SYDVKM. The CDR3 extends over 12 amino acids.

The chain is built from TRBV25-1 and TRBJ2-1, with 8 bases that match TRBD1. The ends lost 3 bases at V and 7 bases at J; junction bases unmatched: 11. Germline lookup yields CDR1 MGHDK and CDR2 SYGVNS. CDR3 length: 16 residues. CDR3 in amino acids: CASSDNFRGQRNEQFF. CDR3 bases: TGTGCCAGCAGTGATAATTTCAGGGGGCAGAGGAATGAGCAGTTCTTC.

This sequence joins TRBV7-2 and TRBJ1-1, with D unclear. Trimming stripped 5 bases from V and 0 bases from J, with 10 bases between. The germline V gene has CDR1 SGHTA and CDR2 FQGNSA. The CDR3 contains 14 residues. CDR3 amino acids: CASSLGEVNTEAFF. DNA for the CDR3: TGTGCCAGCAGCCTCGGCGAAGTGAACACTGAAGCTTTCTTT.

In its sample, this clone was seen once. The CDR3 DNA is TGTGCCAGCAGCCCTGCGGGAGGGGAGCAGTACTTC. Protein sequence: CASSPAGGEQYF. The V and J genes are TRBV28 and TRBJ2-7; 9 bases align to TRBD2. In germline, CDR1 is MDHEN, CDR2 SYDVKM. The CDR3 loop spans 12 amino acids. V shed 6 bases, J shed 7 bases, and the junction held 4 bases outside the gene matches.

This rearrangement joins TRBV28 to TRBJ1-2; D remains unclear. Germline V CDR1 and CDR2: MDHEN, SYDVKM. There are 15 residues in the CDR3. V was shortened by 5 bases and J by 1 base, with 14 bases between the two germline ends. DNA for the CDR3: TGTGCCAGCAGTACCGTGGGCCTGCTTAACTATGGCTACACCTTC. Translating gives CASSTVGLLNYGYTF.

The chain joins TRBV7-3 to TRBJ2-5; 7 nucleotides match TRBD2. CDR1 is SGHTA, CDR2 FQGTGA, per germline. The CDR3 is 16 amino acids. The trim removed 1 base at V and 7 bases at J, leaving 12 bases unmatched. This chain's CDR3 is CASSLIGGSGFVTQYF. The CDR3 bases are TGTGCCAGCAGCTTAATCGGCGGGAGTGGGTTTGTGACCCAGTACTTC.

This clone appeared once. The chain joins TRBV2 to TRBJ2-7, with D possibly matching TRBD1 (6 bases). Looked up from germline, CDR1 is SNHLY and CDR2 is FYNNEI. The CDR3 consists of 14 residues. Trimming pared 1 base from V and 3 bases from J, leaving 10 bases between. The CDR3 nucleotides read TGTGCCAGCAGTGAAGACAGGGTTTTCTACGAGCAGTACTTC. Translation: CASSEDRVFYEQYF.

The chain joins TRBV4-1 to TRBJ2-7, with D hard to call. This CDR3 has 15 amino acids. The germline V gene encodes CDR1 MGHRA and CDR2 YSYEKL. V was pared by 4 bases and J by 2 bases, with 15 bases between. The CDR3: CASSPRLEITYEQYF. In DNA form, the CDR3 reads TGCGCCAGCAGCCCCCGACTGGAAATAACCTACGAGCAGTACTTC.

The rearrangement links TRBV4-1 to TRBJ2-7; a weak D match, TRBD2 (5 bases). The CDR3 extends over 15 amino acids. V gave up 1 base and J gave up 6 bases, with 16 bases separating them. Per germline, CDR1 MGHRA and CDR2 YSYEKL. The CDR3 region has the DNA TGCGCCAGCAGCCAAGGGCGGGCCGCGGGCGGCGAGCAGTACTTC. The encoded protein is CASSQGRAAGGEQYF.

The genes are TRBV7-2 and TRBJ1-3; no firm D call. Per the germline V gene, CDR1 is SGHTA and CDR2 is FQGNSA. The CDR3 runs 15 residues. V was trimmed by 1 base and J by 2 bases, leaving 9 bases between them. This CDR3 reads CASSLEGTAGNTIYF. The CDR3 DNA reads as TGTGCCAGCAGCTTAGAAGGAACCGCTGGAAACACCATATATTTT.

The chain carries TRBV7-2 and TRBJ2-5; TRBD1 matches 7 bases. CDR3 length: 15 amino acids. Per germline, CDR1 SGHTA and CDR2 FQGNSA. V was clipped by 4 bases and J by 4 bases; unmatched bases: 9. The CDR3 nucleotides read TGTGCCAGCAGCTCTTTGACAGGGAGTATAGAGACCCAGTACTTC. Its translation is CASSSLTGSIETQYF.

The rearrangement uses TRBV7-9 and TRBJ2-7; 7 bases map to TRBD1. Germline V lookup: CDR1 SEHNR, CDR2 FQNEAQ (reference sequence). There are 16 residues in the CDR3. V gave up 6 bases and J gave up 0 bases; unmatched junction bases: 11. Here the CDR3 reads CASSDPARGSSYEQYF. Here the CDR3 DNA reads TGTGCCAGCAGTGACCCCGCCAGGGGGAGCTCCTACGAGCAGTACTTC.